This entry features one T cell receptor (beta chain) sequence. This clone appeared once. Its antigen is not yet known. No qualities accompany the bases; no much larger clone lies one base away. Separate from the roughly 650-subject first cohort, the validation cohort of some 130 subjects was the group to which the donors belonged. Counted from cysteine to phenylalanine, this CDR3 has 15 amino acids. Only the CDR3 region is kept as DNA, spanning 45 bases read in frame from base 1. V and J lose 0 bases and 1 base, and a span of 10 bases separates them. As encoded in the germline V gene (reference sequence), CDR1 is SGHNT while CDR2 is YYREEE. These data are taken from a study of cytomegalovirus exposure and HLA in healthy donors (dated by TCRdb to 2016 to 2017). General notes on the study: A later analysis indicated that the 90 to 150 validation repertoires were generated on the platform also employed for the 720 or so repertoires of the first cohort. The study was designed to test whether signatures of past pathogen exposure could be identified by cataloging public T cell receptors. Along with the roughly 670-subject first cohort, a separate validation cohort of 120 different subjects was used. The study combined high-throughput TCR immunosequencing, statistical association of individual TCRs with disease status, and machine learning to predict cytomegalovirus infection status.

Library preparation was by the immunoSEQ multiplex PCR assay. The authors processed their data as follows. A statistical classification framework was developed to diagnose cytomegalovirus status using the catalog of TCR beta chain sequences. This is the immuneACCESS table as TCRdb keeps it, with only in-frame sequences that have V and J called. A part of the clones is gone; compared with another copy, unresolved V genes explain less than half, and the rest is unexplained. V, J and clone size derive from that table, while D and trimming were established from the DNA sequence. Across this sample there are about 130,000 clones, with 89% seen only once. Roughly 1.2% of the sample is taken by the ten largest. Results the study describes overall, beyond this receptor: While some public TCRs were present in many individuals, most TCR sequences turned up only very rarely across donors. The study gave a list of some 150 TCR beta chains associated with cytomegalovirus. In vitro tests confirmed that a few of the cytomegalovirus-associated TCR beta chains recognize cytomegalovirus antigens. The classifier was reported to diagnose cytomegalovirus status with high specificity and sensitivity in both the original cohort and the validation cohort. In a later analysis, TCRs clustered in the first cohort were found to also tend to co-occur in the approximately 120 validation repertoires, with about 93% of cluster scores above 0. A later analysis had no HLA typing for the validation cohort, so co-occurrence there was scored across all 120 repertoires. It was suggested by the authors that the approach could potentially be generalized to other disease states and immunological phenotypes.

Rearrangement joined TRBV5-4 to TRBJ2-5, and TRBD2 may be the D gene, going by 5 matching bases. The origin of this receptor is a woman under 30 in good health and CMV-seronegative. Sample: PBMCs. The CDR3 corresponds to CASSLVGLLQETQYF. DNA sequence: TGTGCCAGCAGCTTGGTTGGACTGCTCCAAGAGACCCAGTACTTC.